This passage covers 20 T cell receptor beta chains from one sample sequenced in a study of early T cells in non-severe SARS-CoV-2 infection. Each CDR3 protein gets one entry after TCRdb re-called the 5' RACE reads with MiXCR. The sample comprises 70,000 to 85,000 distinct CDR3 sequences, 12% of which are singletons, and 3.5% to 4.5% rests with the top ten. Material for sequencing was whole blood. These TCRs come from an adult who was a healthcare worker with PCR-confirmed SARS-CoV-2 infection or an uninfected control (not recorded which).

This clonotype has a handful of counts. The rearrangement joins TRBV20-1 to TRBJ1-2, with D uncertain. Looked up from germline, CDR1 is DFQATT and CDR2 is SNEGSKA (reference sequence). The CDR3 runs to 12 residues. V was shortened by 0 bases and J by 4 bases, with 6 bases between the two germline ends. The CDR3 DNA is TGCAGTGCTAGAGATAACAGCTATGGCTACACCTTC. Translating it yields CSARDNSYGYTF.

The chain has TRBV12-3 or TRBV12-4 and TRBJ2-7, with D possibly being TRBD1 (5 bases). The CDR3 has 13 residues. The ends were cut back, 4 bases at V and 2 bases at J, with 9 bases in the middle. Here the CDR3 reads CASSYPGPYEQYF. CDR3 DNA: TGTGCCAGCAGTTACCCAGGGCCCTACGAGCAGTACTTC.

This clonotype was picked up a small number of times. The rearrangement uses TRBV28 and TRBJ2-5; no clear D gene. V gave up 6 bases and J gave up 4 bases, with 15 bases separating them. This CDR3 contains 14 residues. Germline loops: CDR1 MDHEN, CDR2 SYDVKM. Here the CDR3 reads CASRRHVHGETQYF. The CDR3 bases are TGTGCCAGCAGACGACATGTGCATGGAGAGACCCAGTACTTC.

The chain combines TRBV9 with TRBJ1-1; a weak D match, TRBD1 (5 bases). Germline CDR1 SGDLS, CDR2 YYNGEE. The CDR3 covers 13 residues. V lost 4 bases and J 7 bases, leaving 14 bases between the germline ends. The CDR3 region is CASSSRPGREAFF. DNA for the CDR3: TGTGCCAGCAGCTCTCGACCGGGACGTGAAGCTTTCTTT.

This clonotype was observed a single time. The CDR3 spells CAIQDEISYNEQFF. The CDR3 region has the DNA TGTGCCATCCAGGACGAAATTTCCTACAATGAGCAGTTCTTC. The chain joins TRBV10-3 to TRBJ2-1; D not resolved. This CDR3 comprises 14 residues. Trimming left V 8 bases short and J 1 base short, with 12 bases between. CDR1 is ENHRY, CDR2 SYGVKD, per germline.

This clonotype was picked up a small number of times. V usage is TRBV11-2 and J usage is TRBJ1-2; D not certain. The CDR3 is 16 residues long. Trimming shortened V by 2 bases and J by 4 bases, and 17 bases separated the two germline ends. Germline V lookup: CDR1 SGHAT, CDR2 FQNNGV. This chain's CDR3 is CASSLSTSLGFYGYTF. The CDR3 bases are TGTGCCAGCAGCTTATCGACATCTCTAGGATTCTATGGCTACACCTTC.

The chain uses TRBV4-2 and TRBJ2-7, with a possible D match to TRBD2 (6 bases). Trimming removed 4 bases at V and 12 bases at J, with 13 bases between. This CDR3 has 11 amino acids. Germline lookup yields CDR1 LGHNA and CDR2 YNFKEQ. The CDR3 nucleotides are TGTGCCAGCAGCCCCCGACTAGTCCGGTACTTC. Its translation is CASSPRLVRYF.

The chain combines TRBV20-1 with TRBJ2-5; no firm D call. Trimming took off 6 bases at V and 7 bases at J, with 12 bases between the two ends. Germline-derived CDR1 and CDR2 are DFQATT and SNEGSKA (reference sequence). CDR3 length equals 11 residues. Written as DNA, the CDR3 is TGCAGTGCCACAGATAGGTTGACCCAGTACTTC. It yields the protein CSATDRLTQYF.

In nucleotides, the CDR3 is TGTGCCAGTAGTATAAGAAGCGGGAGTAAAGATGAGCAGTTCTTC. It translates to CASSIRSGSKDEQFF. The rearrangement links TRBV19 to TRBJ2-1, with 8 bases that match TRBD2. J was trimmed by 8 bases and V by 2 bases; bases with no gene match: 8. This CDR3 contains 15 residues. Germline lookup yields CDR1 LNHDA and CDR2 SQIVND (reference sequence).

This clonotype was picked up a small number of times. This chain uses TRBV20-1 with TRBJ2-2; TRBD2 matches 9 bases. J was trimmed by 2 bases and V by 0 bases; bases with no gene match: 7. The germline CDR1 and CDR2 sequences are DFQATT and SNEGSKA (reference sequence). This CDR3 region has 17 residues. CDR3 amino acids: CSARDQASGTNTGELFF. As DNA, the CDR3 is TGCAGTGCTAGAGATCAGGCTAGCGGGACCAACACCGGGGAGCTGTTTTTT.

This clonotype showed up just a few times. The J gene is TRBJ2-1, the V gene TRBV7-3; D possibly matches TRBD1 or TRBD2 (5 bases each). Germline V gives CDR1 SGHTA, CDR2 FQGTGA. CDR3 size: 15 residues. Trimming left V 1 base short and J 8 bases short, with 15 bases between. As DNA, the CDR3 is TGTGCCAGCAGCTTAATTGGTGGGACCTGGGATGAGCAGTTCTTC. This sequence encodes CASSLIGGTWDEQFF.

This clonotype was found many times. The J gene is TRBJ2-3, the V gene TRBV7-9, with 9 nucleotides matching TRBD1. The CDR3 extends over 14 amino acids. The trim removed 5 bases at V and 4 bases at J, leaving 4 bases unmatched. Looked up from germline, CDR1 is SEHNR and CDR2 is FQNEAQ (reference sequence). The CDR3 loop is CASSLTGGADTQYF. The CDR3 DNA reads as TGTGCCAGCAGCCTGACAGGGGGGGCAGATACGCAGTATTTT.

The chain combines TRBV9 with TRBJ2-7, with 11 bases that match TRBD2. The CDR3 is made up of 14 amino acids. Trimming took 2 bases from V and 2 from J; bases not matched to a gene: 0. Germline V gene sequence: CDR1 SGDLS, CDR2 YYNGEE. The CDR3 bases are TGTGCCAGCAGCGTTAGCGGGAGGGCCTACGAGCAGTACTTC. It is translated as CASSVSGRAYEQYF. The variable domain in full, completed from reference TRBV9 and TRBJ2-7, reads DSGVTQTPKHLITATGQRVTLRCSPRSGDLSVYWYQQSLDQGLQFLIQYYNGEERAKGNILERFSAQQFPDLHSELNLSSLELGDSALYFCASSVSGRAYEQYFGPGTRLTVT.

This sequence joins TRBV28 and TRBJ2-1; 11 bases are a match to TRBD2. V lost 3 bases to trimming and J lost 2 bases; unmatched junction nucleotides: 3. The CDR3 loop spans 16 amino acids. Germline CDR1 is MDHEN and CDR2 is SYDVKM. As DNA, the CDR3 is TGTGCCAGCAGTTTCATACTAGCGGGAGCCTACAATGAGCAGTTCTTC. Translation: CASSFILAGAYNEQFF.

This clonotype was counted at least ten times. This sequence joins TRBV20-1 and TRBJ2-3, with D tentatively TRBD2 (6 bases). The CDR3 contains 16 residues. Germline CDR1 DFQATT, CDR2 SNEGSKA (reference sequence). V lost 0 bases, J lost 2 bases, and 15 bases lay in between. CDR3 sequence reads: CSARDPAGPLTDTQYF. The CDR3 region has the DNA TGCAGTGCTAGAGATCCGGCGGGACCCCTCACAGATACGCAGTATTTT.

The rearrangement uses TRBV5-1 and TRBJ2-2; weak D call: TRBD2 (5 bases). The CDR3 totals 14 residues. Per the germline V gene, CDR1 is SGHRS and CDR2 is YFSETQ. V was cut by 2 bases and J by 4 bases, with 9 bases left in between. The CDR3 spells CASSLLGLTGELFF. CDR3 DNA sequence: TGCGCCAGCAGCTTACTAGGGCTCACCGGGGAGCTGTTTTTT.

This clonotype has only a few counts. This chain joins TRBV29-1 and TRBJ2-1; no firm D call. The CDR3 totals 13 residues. The germline V and J ends were trimmed by 0 bases and 3 bases, with 6 bases remaining between them. Germline assignment: CDR1 SQVTM and CDR2 ANQGSEA. DNA of the CDR3: TGCAGCGTTGAAGAGGCGAACTACAATGAGCAGTTCTTC. Its translation: CSVEEANYNEQFF.

This chain connects TRBV20-1 to TRBJ1-3; D gene unclear. The CDR3 extends over 11 amino acids. The germline V gene encodes CDR1 DFQATT and CDR2 SNEGSKA (reference sequence). The V gene lost 2 bases and the J gene lost 2 bases, with 1 base spanning the gap. The CDR3 sequence: CSARPGNTIYF. The DNA of the CDR3 is TGCAGTGCTAGACCTGGAAACACCATATATTTT.

The CDR3 DNA reads TGCGCCAGCAGCCAAGATTCAGGAAATACTAACTATGGCTACACCTTC. Translated, it gives CASSQDSGNTNYGYTF. The rearrangement joins TRBV4-1 to TRBJ1-2, with unresolved D. CDR1 and CDR2 (germline): MGHRA, YSYEKL. V shed 0 bases and J shed 0 bases, with 11 bases lying between them. The CDR3 has 16 residues.

This clonotype was counted at least ten times. The J gene is TRBJ2-7, the V gene TRBV5-1; 7 positions match TRBD1. The CDR3 runs 13 residues. With V trimmed by 4 bases and J by 2 bases, 3 bases remained unmatched. Germline CDR1 and CDR2: SGHRS and YFSETQ. The CDR3 DNA is TGCGCCAGCAGCCTGGACAGGACCTACGAGCAGTACTTC. Translated: CASSLDRTYEQYF. The full variable domain, in which reference TRBV5-1 and TRBJ2-7 provide the parts outside the CDR3, is KAGVTQTPRYLIKTRGQQVTLSCSPISGHRSVSWYQQTPGQGLQFLFEYFSETQRNKGNFPGRFSGRQFSNSRSEMNVSTLELGDSALYLCASSLDRTYEQYFGPGTRLTVT.